A single sample is the source of the 10 T cell receptor beta chains below, sequenced in a study of T-cell memory formation after mild COVID-19. MiXCR, run by TCRdb on the 5' RACE reads, gives a single entry per CDR3 protein. Among about 130,000 distinct CDR3 sequences, under 30% were seen once, and the ten largest hold approximately 25%. Sequences were obtained from PBMCs or a T cell subset sorted from them (not recorded which). The receptors shown here come from an adult woman who had mild COVID-19 (a few samples of this study predate the infection). Cell type and time point are not known.

This clonotype was observed a handful of times. The chain links TRBV9 to TRBJ1-1; D uncertain. This CDR3 contains 13 residues. The V gene's germline CDR1 is SGDLS and CDR2 YYNGEE. The V end was cut by 0 bases, the J end by 7 bases, with 10 bases between. CDR3 sequence reads: CASSVGRTDEAFF. The CDR3 region has the DNA TGTGCCAGCAGCGTAGGGAGGACGGATGAAGCTTTCTTT.

V gene TRBV7-9 combines with J gene TRBJ1-1; D may be TRBD1 (5 bases). CDR1 SEHNR and CDR2 FQNEAQ come from the germline V gene (reference sequence). This CDR3 comprises 13 residues. Trimming removed 5 bases at V and 10 bases at J, with 17 bases between. CDR3 region: CASSPGDGPVAFF. The CDR3 DNA is TGTGCCAGCAGCCCCGGGGACGGCCCGGTAGCTTTCTTT.

This clonotype was seen a handful of times. The chain couples TRBV7-9 to TRBJ1-1, with 9 bases matching TRBD1. V trimming: 5 bases; J trimming: 0 bases; junction bases outside the gene matches: 4. The V gene's germline CDR1 is SEHNR and CDR2 FQNEAQ (reference sequence). The CDR3 contains 15 residues. CDR3 region: CASSLRQGVNTEAFF. The CDR3 coding sequence is TGTGCCAGCAGCCTCAGACAGGGGGTGAACACTGAAGCTTTCTTT.

This clonotype has just a few counts. The gene calls are TRBV9 and TRBJ2-3; D possibly corresponds to TRBD1 (5 bases). This CDR3 is 16 amino acids long. The V end lost 0 bases, the J end lost 1 base, and 12 bases lay between the germline ends. In germline, CDR1 is SGDLS, CDR2 YYNGEE. The CDR3 DNA is TGTGCCAGCAGCGTAGGTTCTCAGGGTGGCACAGATACGCAGTATTTT. This sequence encodes CASSVGSQGGTDTQYF. Full variable domain (rest looked up from reference TRBV9 and TRBJ2-3): DSGVTQTPKHLITATGQRVTLRCSPRSGDLSVYWYQQSLDQGLQFLIQYYNGEERAKGNILERFSAQQFPDLHSELNLSSLELGDSALYFCASSVGSQGGTDTQYFGPGTRLTVL.

The chain couples TRBV27 to TRBJ2-7, with D possibly matching TRBD1 (5 bases). Germline V gives CDR1 MNHEY, CDR2 SMNVEV (reference sequence). The CDR3 contains 13 residues. V was pared by 3 bases and J by 0 bases, with 6 bases between. The CDR3 is CASSLGLSYEQYF. CDR3 sequence (DNA): TGTGCCAGCAGTTTGGGGCTCTCCTACGAGCAGTACTTC.

There are many counts of this clonotype. The chain employs TRBV12-3 or TRBV12-4 and TRBJ1-1; D ambiguous. V shed 1 base and J shed 6 bases, with 3 bases lying between them. This CDR3 region has 11 residues. CDR3 protein: CASSLGSEAFF. The CDR3, as DNA: TGTGCCAGCAGTTTAGGATCTGAAGCTTTCTTT.

This clonotype appeared a few times. The chain combines TRBV20-1 with TRBJ2-1; the match to TRBD1 covers 11 bases. The CDR3 spans 13 residues. Germline V gene data show CDR1 as DFQATT and CDR2 as SNEGSKA (reference sequence). After removal of 6 bases from V and 6 bases from J, the junction contained 4 bases not matched to a gene. The CDR3 loop is CSASDRGPNEQFF. As DNA, the CDR3 is TGCAGTGCGTCGGACAGGGGGCCCAATGAGCAGTTCTTC.

Only a few counts were recorded for this clonotype. The rearrangement uses TRBV2 and TRBJ1-2; no clear D gene. Germline V gene data show CDR1 as SNHLY and CDR2 as FYNNEI. V lost 2 bases, J lost 0 bases, and 10 bases lay in between. The CDR3 loop spans 15 amino acids. The CDR3 DNA reads TGTGCCAGCAGTGAATGGCTAGCAACTAACTATGGCTACACCTTC. This encodes CASSEWLATNYGYTF.

This clonotype was seen a handful of times. The V gene is TRBV11-2, the J gene TRBJ1-6; D is unresolved. The CDR3 extends over 14 amino acids. Trimming removed 1 base at V and 12 bases at J, with 13 bases between. CDR1 SGHAT and CDR2 FQNNGV come from the germline V gene. DNA for the CDR3: TGTGCCAGCAGCTTAGGTGGCGCAGCGCAACCCCTCCACTTT. This translates into CASSLGGAAQPLHF.

The chain combines TRBV7-9 with TRBJ1-4; D not certain. The CDR3 covers 12 residues. CDR1 is SEHNR and CDR2 is FQNEAQ in the germline V gene (reference sequence). Between the trimmed V and J ends, which lost 4 bases and 5 bases, there was a span of 5 bases. Here the CDR3 reads CASSSLNEKLFF. The CDR3 region has the DNA TGTGCCAGCAGCTCGTTGAATGAAAAACTGTTTTTT.